This is a list of T cell receptor beta chains from one sample in a study of shared clonotypes between healthy human individuals. TCRdb's copy holds only in-frame clones and misses some; the assay was immunoSEQ multiplex PCR. The sample shows millions of clones, over 85% of them seen only once. What was sequenced was naive CD4+ T cells sorted from blood. These receptors all come from a young man in good health. CDR3s include the opening cysteine and the closing phenylalanine or tryptophan. The D gene is left open where the match is weak. Size is stated for part of the rows, as once, few or many counts, or as a class when the clone is expanded.

>TRBJ2-7|TRBV5-6|.|.
CASSLYAYEQYF
TGTGCCAGCAGCTTGTACGCCTACGAGCAGTACTTC
>TRBJ2-3|TRBV28|once|TRBD2
CASRPGGAQNTDTQYF
TGTGCCAGCAGACCCGGGGGGGCCCAGAACACAGATACGCAGTATTTT
>TRBJ1-3|TRBV7-9|once|.
CASSLDWGGGNTIYF
TGTGCCAGCAGCTTAGATTGGGGCGGTGGAAACACCATATATTTT
>TRBJ1-2|TRBV5-8|.|TRBD1
CASSLGTGIGYGYTF
TGTGCCAGCAGCCTTGGGACAGGGATAGGGTATGGCTACACCTTC
>TRBJ2-7|TRBV5-6|.|.
CASSLDSRSSYEQYF
TGTGCCAGCAGCCTGGACAGTCGCTCTTCCTACGAGCAGTACTTC
>TRBJ2-3|TRBV4-3|once|.
CASSLEQGTDTQYF
TGCGCCAGCAGCCTCGAACAGGGCACAGATACGCAGTATTTT
>TRBJ2-2|TRBV6-4|.|.
CASSDQTFSGELFF
TGTGCCAGCAGTGACCAGACCTTCTCCGGGGAGCTGTTTTTT
>TRBJ1-6|TRBV30|.|.
CAWSVRPGVSPLHF
TGTGCCTGGAGTGTACGACCAGGGGTTTCACCCCTCCACTTT
>TRBJ1-2|TRBV6-5|.|.
CASSNSKDYTF
TGTGCCAGCAGCAATTCCAAAGACTACACCTTC
>TRBJ2-7|TRBV5-1|.|.
CASSLPDVSITYEQYF
TGCGCCAGCAGCCTACCGGATGTGTCCATCACCTACGAGCAGTACTTC
>TRBJ2-2|TRBV7-9|.|TRBD1
CASISTGDTGELFF
TGTGCCAGCATCTCAACAGGGGACACCGGGGAGCTGTTTTTT
>TRBJ1-1|TRBV27|once|TRBD1
CASSSTRTGGITEAFF
TGTGCCAGCAGTTCTACTAGGACAGGGGGGATAACTGAAGCTTTCTTT
>TRBJ2-1|TRBV6-6|.|.
CASSYSYGVRLNEQFF
TGTGCCAGCAGTTACTCGTACGGGGTACGGCTCAATGAGCAGTTCTTC
>TRBJ2-3|TRBV10-3|.|TRBD2
CATTRTSDTDTQYF
TGTGCCACCACGCGGACTAGCGACACAGATACGCAGTATTTT
>TRBJ1-1|TRBV6-5|.|.
CASTPPGGTEAFF
TGTGCCAGCACTCCCCCGGGAGGTACTGAAGCTTTCTTT
>TRBJ1-4|TRBV15|.|TRBD1
CATSTGQGIGKLFF
TGTGCCACCAGCACAGGACAGGGGATTGGCAAACTGTTTTTT
>TRBJ2-1|TRBV7-3|.|TRBD2
CASSSQGGINEQFF
TGTGCCAGCAGTTCTCAGGGAGGGATCAATGAGCAGTTCTTC
>TRBJ2-2|TRBV5-1|.|TRBD2
CASSLELQRDLTGELFF
TGCGCCAGCAGCTTGGAGTTGCAGCGGGACCTCACCGGGGAGCTGTTTTTT
>TRBJ1-1|TRBV7-3|once|TRBD1
CASSRGQGMSTEAFF
TGTGCCAGCAGCCGGGGACAGGGGATGAGCACTGAAGCTTTCTTT
>TRBJ2-3|TRBV15|.|.
CATKVAAVSTDTQYF
TGTGCCACCAAAGTCGCAGCGGTCAGCACAGATACGCAGTATTTT
>TRBJ1-5|TRBV18|.|.
CASSPQSGHQPQHF
TGTGCCAGCTCACCACAGAGCGGGCATCAGCCCCAGCATTTT
>TRBJ1-5|TRBV21-1|.|.
CASSLSYQPQHF
TGTGCCAGCAGCTTATCTTATCAGCCCCAGCATTTT
>TRBJ2-5|TRBV9|.|TRBD2
CASSVTAGGQETQYF
TGTGCCAGCAGCGTTACAGCGGGGGGGCAAGAGACCCAGTACTTC